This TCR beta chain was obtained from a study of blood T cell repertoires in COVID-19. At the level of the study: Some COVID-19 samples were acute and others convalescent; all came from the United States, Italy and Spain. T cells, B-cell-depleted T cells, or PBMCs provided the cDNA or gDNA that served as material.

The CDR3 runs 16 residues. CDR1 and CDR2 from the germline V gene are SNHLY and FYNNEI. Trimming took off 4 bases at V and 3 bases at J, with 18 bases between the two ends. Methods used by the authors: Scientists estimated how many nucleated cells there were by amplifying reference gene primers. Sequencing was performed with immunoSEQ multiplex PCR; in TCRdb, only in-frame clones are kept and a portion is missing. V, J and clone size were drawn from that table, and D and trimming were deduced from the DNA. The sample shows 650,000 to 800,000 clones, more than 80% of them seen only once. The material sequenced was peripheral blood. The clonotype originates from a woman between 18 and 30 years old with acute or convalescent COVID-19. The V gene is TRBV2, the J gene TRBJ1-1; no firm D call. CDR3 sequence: CASSGTVYVYDTEAFF. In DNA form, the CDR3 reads TGTGCCAGCAGTGGCACAGTCTACGTATACGACACTGAAGCTTTCTTT. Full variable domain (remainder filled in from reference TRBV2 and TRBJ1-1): EPEVTQTPSHQVTQMGQEVILRCVPISNHLYFYWYRQILGQKVEFLVSFYNNEISEKSEIFDDQFSVERPDGSNFTLKIRSTKLEDSAMYFCASSGTVYVYDTEAFFGQGTRLTVV.